Listed below are T cell receptor beta chains from one sample, sequenced in a study of radiotherapy plus CTLA-4 blockade in lung cancer. The assay was immunoSEQ multiplex PCR, and TCRdb's table has in-frame clones only and misses some. This sample carries around 110,000 clones, 90% of them seen once, and the ten largest clones take approximately 7%. The sequenced sample was peripheral blood, obtained from a patient treated with radiotherapy plus ipilimumab. The origin of the receptors is a human donor with non-small cell lung cancer that progressed on radiotherapy plus ipilimumab. The CDR3 runs from the conserved cysteine through the conserved F or W. D genes are given only for firm matches.

V	J	D	CDR3	DNA
TRBV5-4	TRBJ1-1	-	CASSLGQVGNAFF	TGTGCCAGCAGCTTGGGGCAGGTGGGAAACGCTTTCTTT
TRBV5-8	TRBJ1-3	-	CASSLTDEPSIGNTIYF	TGTGCCAGCAGCTTGACCGACGAACCGTCGATTGGAAACACCATATATTTT
TRBV5-1	TRBJ2-5	TRBD2	CASSPGLAGVPGRETQYF	TGCGCCAGCAGCCCCGGACTAGCGGGAGTTCCTGGGAGGGAGACCCAGTACTTC
TRBV5-1	TRBJ1-3	TRBD1	CASSPAGTGSGNTIYF	TGCGCCAGCAGCCCTGCCGGGACAGGGTCTGGAAACACCATATATTTT
TRBV19	TRBJ1-2	TRBD1	CASSIGHQGAENYGYTF	TGTGCCAGTAGTATAGGACACCAGGGGGCGGAGAACTATGGCTACACCTTC
TRBV9	TRBJ2-1	TRBD2	CASSVVAGVLINEQFF	TGTGCCAGCAGCGTAGTGGCGGGAGTATTGATAAATGAGCAGTTCTTC
TRBV11-2	TRBJ2-5	TRBD1	CASSLGTGGRGETQYF	TGTGCCAGCAGCTTAGGAACAGGGGGTCGAGGAGAGACCCAGTACTTC
TRBV6-5	TRBJ1-2	-	CASSYSQGNYGYTF	TGTGCCAGCAGTTACTCGCAGGGGAACTATGGCTACACCTTC
TRBV5-1	TRBJ1-1	-	CASSLGAEWMNTEAFF	TGCGCCAGCAGCTTGGGGGCCGAGTGGATGAACACTGAAGCTTTCTTT
TRBV19	TRBJ1-5	TRBD1	CASTTRDRKLQPQHF	TGTGCCAGTACTACCCGGGACAGGAAGCTGCAGCCCCAGCATTTT
TRBV5-5	TRBJ1-2	-	CASSLGSLYGYTF	TGTGCCAGCAGCTTGGGCAGCCTTTATGGCTACACCTTC
TRBV5-1	TRBJ1-1	-	CASTRLGGLNTEAFF	TGCGCCAGCACCCGACTGGGGGGACTGAACACTGAAGCTTTCTTT
TRBV2	TRBJ1-5	TRBD1	CASRRDRYQPQHF	TGTGCCAGCAGGAGGGACAGGTATCAGCCCCAGCATTTT
TRBV5-4	TRBJ2-3	TRBD2	CASSPGGLAGEGDTQYF	TGTGCCAGCAGCCCGGGGGGGCTAGCGGGAGAAGGAGATACGCAGTATTTT